One sample yielded the 27 T cell receptor beta chains listed below, sequenced in a study of T-cell reconstitution after alpha-beta-depleted transplantation in children. As it was prepared, the TCRbeta library received unique molecular identifiers. TCRdb reprocessed the PCR reads with MiXCR, giving one entry per CDR3 protein. The sample shows about 980,000 distinct CDR3 sequences, about 29% of them seen only once. The source material was PBMCs, mostly from graft donor cells, sampled 360 days after TCRalphabeta/CD19-depleted stem cell transplant. The receptors derive from a boy under three years old who had a stem cell transplant for SCID, so the T cells may come from the graft donor.

The chain recombines TRBV5-1 with TRBJ2-7; D gene uncertain. V was clipped by 4 bases and J by 0 bases, with 14 bases between them. Looked up from germline, CDR1 is SGHRS and CDR2 is YFSETQ. The CDR3 sequence is 15 residues long. CDR3 nucleotides: TGCGCCAGCAGCATGACCGTCGTCAGCTCCTACGAGCAGTACTTC. Amino acids: CASSMTVVSSYEQYF.

Comment on this clonotype: An end of the junction differs from the germline gene, which may be a read error. The chain uses TRBV20-1 and TRBJ1-1, with 8 nucleotides matching TRBD1. There are 16 residues in the CDR3. Germline V gives CDR1 DFQATT, CDR2 SNEGSKA (reference sequence). This CDR3 reads CCARFGQGAGRGEAFF. The CDR3 DNA is TGCTGTGCTAGATTTGGGCAGGGGGCCGGCAGGGGTGAAGCTTTCTTT.

V is TRBV12-3 or TRBV12-4 and J is TRBJ2-1; the match to TRBD2 covers 9 bases. CDR3 length: 15 residues. V was pared by 0 bases and J by 10 bases, with 7 bases of the junction left unmatched. The CDR3 loop reads CASSLARGGAGEQFF. CDR3 DNA sequence: TGTGCCAGCAGTTTAGCGCGGGGGGGGGCCGGAGAGCAGTTCTTC.

This clonotype was seen many times. This chain uses TRBV7-9 with TRBJ1-6; the D gene is possibly TRBD1 (6 bases). The ends were cut back, 5 bases at V and 5 bases at J, with 10 bases in the middle. In germline, CDR1 is SEHNR, CDR2 FQNEAQ (reference sequence). CDR3 size: 14 residues. CDR3 sequence: CASSPRGDNSPLHF. The CDR3 DNA reads as TGTGCCAGCAGCCCCAGGGGAGATAATTCACCCCTCCACTTT.

The gene calls are TRBV29-1 and TRBJ2-3; D is ambiguous. Per the germline V gene, CDR1 is SQVTM and CDR2 is ANQGSEA. The CDR3 sequence is 13 residues long. The V and J ends lost 8 bases and 0 bases respectively, with 12 bases between them. CDR3 sequence (DNA): TGCAGCACAATGGACGGCAGCACAGATACGCAGTATTTT. Its translation: CSTMDGSTDTQYF.

The chain couples TRBV29-1 to TRBJ1-1, with a tentative D call TRBD1 (5 bases). V was clipped by 3 bases and J by 4 bases, with 15 bases between them. From germline, CDR1 is SQVTM and CDR2 ANQGSEA. CDR3 size: 14 residues. The CDR3 bases are TGCAGCGTTGATTTGCAGGGCCGGGTCACTGAAGCTTTCTTT. Translated, it gives CSVDLQGRVTEAFF. The full variable domain, with the rest looked up from reference TRBV29-1 and TRBJ1-1, is SAVISQKPSRDICQRGTSLTIQCQVDSQVTMMFWYRQQPGQSLTLIATANQGSEATYESGFVIDKFPISRPNLTFSTLTVSNMSPEDSSIYLCSVDLQGRVTEAFFGQGTRLTVV.

The chain is built from TRBV6-1 and TRBJ2-1; D perhaps matches TRBD2 (6 bases). The germline V gene encodes CDR1 MNHNS and CDR2 SASEGT. Trimming removed 1 base from V and 6 bases from J, with 19 bases in between. This CDR3 has 17 residues. CDR3 region: CASSEELAAAVSNEQFF. Here the CDR3 DNA reads TGTGCCAGCAGTGAAGAATTAGCGGCTGCTGTTAGCAATGAGCAGTTCTTC.

This chain joins TRBV25-1 and TRBJ2-4; TRBD1 or TRBD2 may be the D gene (5 bases each). Trimming removed 3 bases from V and 1 base from J, with 10 bases in between. CDR3 length equals 15 residues. The germline CDR1 and CDR2 sequences are MGHDK and SYGVNS. The CDR3 spells CASSEGELAKNIQYF. The CDR3 DNA reads TGTGCCAGCAGTGAGGGGGAACTGGCCAAAAACATTCAGTACTTC.

V usage is TRBV3-1 and J usage is TRBJ2-7; D may be TRBD1 (6 bases). Trimming stripped 4 bases from V and 0 bases from J, with 13 bases between. From germline, CDR1 is LGHDT and CDR2 YNNKEL (reference sequence). The CDR3 is 15 residues long. DNA of the CDR3: TGTGCCAGCAGCCTCAACAGGGACCCCTCCTACGAGCAGTACTTC. Translated: CASSLNRDPSYEQYF.

The chain joins TRBV2 to TRBJ2-7; 8 bases align to TRBD1. J was trimmed by 4 bases and V by 6 bases; bases with no gene match: 5. Germline loops: CDR1 SNHLY, CDR2 FYNNEI. The CDR3 has 13 amino acids. In DNA, the CDR3 is TGTGCCAGCAGCTGGGGGACAGGTTACGAGCAGTACTTC. Its protein product is CASSWGTGYEQYF.

In this sample, this clonotype turned up a few times. The rearrangement links TRBV7-9 to TRBJ1-3; D is uncertain. The CDR3 consists of 14 residues. Trimming pared 1 base from V and 4 bases from J, leaving 8 bases between. The germline V gene has CDR1 SEHNR and CDR2 FQNEAQ (reference sequence). Written as DNA, the CDR3 is TGTGCCAGCAGCTTAGTGGGTACCGGAAACACCATATATTTT. It specifies CASSLVGTGNTIYF.

Notes on this clonotype: One junction end disagrees with the germline gene, perhaps due to a read error. The gene calls are TRBV29-1 and TRBJ1-2, with D perhaps TRBD1 (5 bases). CDR1 is SQVTM, CDR2 ANQGSEA, per germline. The CDR3 runs to 9 residues. The CDR3 region has the DNA TGCAGCGTTGAAGACGGGGCATACTTC. It translates to CSVEDGAYF.

The V gene is TRBV5-6, the J gene TRBJ2-3; TRBD2 is a possible D gene (5 bases). The CDR3 has 13 residues. V lost 3 bases to trimming and J lost 6 bases, with 11 bases between them. Per the germline V gene, CDR1 is SGHDT and CDR2 is YYEEEE. CDR3 in amino acids: CASSYGLSDTQYF. As DNA, the CDR3 is TGTGCCAGCAGCTATGGACTTTCGGATACGCAGTATTTT. Drawing the rest from reference TRBV5-6 and TRBJ2-3, the complete variable domain is DAGVTQSPTHLIKTRGQQVTLRCSPKSGHDTVSWYQQALGQGPQFIFQYYEEEERQRGNFPDRFSGHQFPNYSSELNVNALLLGDSALYLCASSYGLSDTQYFGPGTRLTVL.

The chain couples TRBV11-2 to TRBJ2-5; D gene ambiguous. This CDR3 spans 14 amino acids. From germline, CDR1 is SGHAT and CDR2 FQNNGV. Trimming shortened V by 1 base and J by 7 bases, and 13 bases separated the two germline ends. The CDR3 DNA follows: TGTGCCAGCAGCTTAGGTACTACCCCAGGGACCCAGTACTTC. Translating it yields CASSLGTTPGTQYF.

The chain is built from TRBV20-1 and TRBJ1-2, with D unclear. Germline CDR1 reads DFQATT; CDR2 reads SNEGSKA (reference sequence). There are 14 residues in the CDR3. V was shortened by 0 bases and J by 4 bases, with 12 bases between the two germline ends. The CDR3 sequence: CSARDSTTLYGYTF. In nucleotides, the CDR3 is TGCAGTGCTAGAGACAGTACCACTCTCTATGGCTACACCTTC.

This clonotype was picked up a small number of times. V gene TRBV5-1 combines with J gene TRBJ2-1, with D possibly TRBD1 on 6 matching bases. The germline V gene encodes CDR1 SGHRS and CDR2 YFSETQ. This CDR3 has 13 residues. The V end lost 2 bases, the J end lost 9 bases, and 12 bases lay between the germline ends. The CDR3 nucleotides are TGCGCCAGCAGCTTAACGAACAGGGCTGAGCAGTTCTTC. Translated: CASSLTNRAEQFF. Using reference TRBV5-1 and TRBJ2-1 for the parts outside the CDR3, the full variable domain is KAGVTQTPRYLIKTRGQQVTLSCSPISGHRSVSWYQQTPGQGLQFLFEYFSETQRNKGNFPGRFSGRQFSNSRSEMNVSTLELGDSALYLCASSLTNRAEQFFGPGTRLTVL.

This rearrangement joins TRBV7-9 to TRBJ2-7; possibly TRBD2 for D (6 bases). The CDR3 totals 14 residues. Trimming took 7 bases from V and 9 from J, leaving 22 bases between them. Germline values: CDR1 SEHNR, CDR2 FQNEAQ (reference sequence). Here the CDR3 DNA reads TGTGCCAGCACCTCTCCGGGACTGGGAGTGTTGCAGTACTTC. Translating it yields CASTSPGLGVLQYF.

This clonotype appeared a few times. In nucleotides, the CDR3 is TGCGCCAGCAGCCGATGGGACAGGCAATTCTCTGGGGCCAACGTCCTGACTTTC. Translated: CASSRWDRQFSGANVLTF. This chain connects TRBV5-1 to TRBJ2-6; the match to TRBD1 covers 8 bases. CDR3 length equals 18 residues. V lost 4 bases and J lost 0; bases outside the gene matches: 9. Germline assignment: CDR1 SGHRS and CDR2 YFSETQ.

This clonotype was detected a few times. The chain joins TRBV6-1 to TRBJ2-5; 7 bases are shared with TRBD1. Germline V CDR1 and CDR2: MNHNS, SASEGT. V shed 5 bases and J 7 bases; nucleotides not matched to a gene: 13. This CDR3 region has 15 residues. Here the CDR3 DNA reads TGTGCCAGCAGTAGGACAGGTCCCCAAAGGGGGACCCAGTACTTC. It is translated as CASSRTGPQRGTQYF.

The genes are TRBV6-2 or TRBV6-3 and TRBJ2-4; D possibly corresponds to TRBD2 (6 bases). Trimming took 6 bases from V and 1 from J, leaving 28 bases between them. Germline CDR1 is MNHEY and CDR2 is SVGEGT. The CDR3 sequence is 20 residues long. The CDR3 spells CASSYPEGRLRSSAKNIQYF. The CDR3 region has the DNA TGTGCCAGCAGCTATCCGGAGGGCCGGTTACGATCCTCGGCCAAAAACATTCAGTACTTC.

The chain uses TRBV18 and TRBJ2-7, with a tentative D call TRBD1 (6 bases). The V gene lost 0 bases and the J gene lost 2 bases, with 11 bases spanning the gap. The CDR3 loop spans 15 amino acids. Germline CDR1 is KGHSH and CDR2 is LQKENI. DNA of the CDR3: TGTGCCAGCTCACCACCGGTCAACAGGGCCTACGAGCAGTACTTC. The encoded protein is CASSPPVNRAYEQYF.

This clonotype was counted between two and nine times. The chain has TRBV12-3 or TRBV12-4 and TRBJ2-1; tentative D call: TRBD1 (6 bases). Deletions cut 6 bases from V and 4 bases from J, with 19 bases between. This CDR3 comprises 16 residues. The CDR3 protein is CASSPTGGRSYNEQFF. CDR3 coding DNA: TGTGCCAGCAGCCCGACAGGTGGAAGGTCTTACAATGAGCAGTTCTTC.

In its sample, this clonotype was seen a few times. The V and J genes are TRBV12-3 or TRBV12-4 and TRBJ2-5; D remains ambiguous. V was pared by 6 bases and J by 2 bases, with 13 bases between. The CDR3 totals 14 residues. The CDR3 DNA reads TGTGCCAGCAGGGCCCCAGTTACGCAAGAGACCCAGTACTTC. Residues: CASRAPVTQETQYF.

This clonotype showed up just once. This chain uses TRBV28 with TRBJ2-1, with TRBD1 matching 8 bases. Losses at the gene ends were 3 bases for V and 12 bases for J; bases not matched to a gene: 4. There are 12 residues in the CDR3. Germline V gene sequence: CDR1 MDHEN, CDR2 SYDVKM. CDR3 nucleotide sequence: TGTGCCAGCAGTTTGCAAGGGACAGGGCAGTTCTTC. Protein: CASSLQGTGQFF. Using reference TRBV28 and TRBJ2-1 for the parts outside the CDR3, the full variable domain is DVKVTQSSRYLVKRTGEKVFLECVQDMDHENMFWYRQDPGLGLRLIYFSYDVKMKEKGDIPEGYSVSREKKERFSLILESASTNQTSMYLCASSLQGTGQFFGPGTRLTVL.

The J gene is TRBJ2-1, the V gene TRBV7-8; 11 bases fit TRBD2. This CDR3 has 18 residues. V shed 2 bases and J 5 bases; nucleotides not matched to a gene: 11. Germline CDR1 and CDR2: SGHVS and FQNEAQ. The CDR3 loop is CASSLIGSGGVLNNEQFF. As DNA, the CDR3 is TGTGCCAGCAGCTTAATAGGTAGCGGGGGGGTTCTAAACAATGAGCAGTTCTTC. The complete variable domain, with remaining parts taken from reference TRBV7-8 and TRBJ2-1, reads GAGVSQSPRYKVAKRGQDVALRCDPISGHVSLFWYQQALGQGPEFLTYFQNEAQLDKSGLPSDRFFAERPEGSVSTLKIQRTQQEDSAVYLCASSLIGSGGVLNNEQFFGPGTRLTVL.

The chain links TRBV9 to TRBJ1-1; D not resolved. Trimming left V 0 bases short and J 0 bases short, with 9 bases between. CDR1 and CDR2 from the germline V gene are SGDLS and YYNGEE. The CDR3 length is 15 residues. The CDR3 DNA is TGTGCCAGCAGCGTAGGGGCAGATATGAACACTGAAGCTTTCTTT. This sequence encodes CASSVGADMNTEAFF.

V is TRBV2 and J is TRBJ2-1; D may be TRBD2 (6 bases). Trimming removed 2 bases at V and 4 bases at J, with 12 bases between. Germline V CDR1 and CDR2: SNHLY, FYNNEI. This CDR3 has 15 residues. The CDR3 DNA is TGTGCCAGCAGTGAACCTACGGGGGTGTACAATGAGCAGTTCTTC. Amino acids: CASSEPTGVYNEQFF.